These T cell receptor beta chains were read from a single sample in a study of CD8+ T cells in alopecia areata. The assay was immunoSEQ multiplex PCR, and TCRdb's table has in-frame clones only and misses some. Among about 150,000 clones listed, about 90% were seen once. The sequencing used CD8+ T cells sorted from blood, collected at week 0. The receptors were gathered from a human donor with alopecia areata. Both conserved end residues are part of each CDR3. D genes are given only for firm matches. Expanded clones are given a class, and other clones once, few, many or no size at all.

d_gene: NA; abundance: NA; v_gene: TRBV12-5; j_gene: TRBJ2-7; CDR3aa: CASGFTLAIEQTSSYEQYF; CDR3nt: TGTGCTAGTGGTTTTACATTAGCGATTGAACAGACCTCCTCCTACGAGCAGTACTTC
d_gene: NA; abundance: NA; v_gene: TRBV4-1; j_gene: TRBJ1-1; CDR3aa: CASSQGTGLPTEAFF; CDR3nt: TGCGCCAGCAGCCAAGGTACAGGACTGCCCACTGAAGCTTTCTTT
d_gene: NA; abundance: NA; v_gene: TRBV29-1; j_gene: TRBJ2-1; CDR3aa: CSVELAGSYNEQFF; CDR3nt: TGCAGCGTTGAATTAGCAGGTTCCTACAATGAGCAGTTCTTC
d_gene: TRBD1; abundance: NA; v_gene: TRBV7-9; j_gene: TRBJ1-2; CDR3aa: CASSSPDRGYGYTF; CDR3nt: TGTGCCAGCAGCTCACCTGACAGGGGCTATGGCTACACCTTC
d_gene: NA; abundance: NA; v_gene: TRBV5-1; j_gene: TRBJ1-1; CDR3aa: CASRGGAEGFNTEAFF; CDR3nt: TGCGCCAGCAGAGGGGGGGCGGAGGGTTTTAACACTGAAGCTTTCTTT
d_gene: NA; abundance: NA; v_gene: TRBV6-1; j_gene: TRBJ1-1; CDR3aa: CASSEGRQAFF; CDR3nt: TGTGCCAGCAGTGAAGGGAGACAAGCTTTCTTT
d_gene: TRBD1; abundance: NA; v_gene: TRBV7-3; j_gene: TRBJ2-6; CDR3aa: CASSLTGGDPSGANVLTF; CDR3nt: TGTGCCAGCAGCTTAACAGGGGGCGACCCCTCTGGGGCCAACGTCCTGACTTTC
d_gene: NA; abundance: NA; v_gene: TRBV11-2; j_gene: TRBJ2-1; CDR3aa: CASSLDPGTGMSSYNEQFF; CDR3nt: TGTGCCAGCAGCTTAGATCCCGGGACTGGGATGAGCTCCTACAATGAGCAGTTCTTC
d_gene: NA; abundance: once; v_gene: TRBV2; j_gene: TRBJ2-3; CDR3aa: CASSDVRVADTQYF; CDR3nt: TGTGCCAGCAGTGATGTGAGAGTCGCAGATACGCAGTATTTT
d_gene: NA; abundance: NA; v_gene: TRBV14; j_gene: TRBJ1-2; CDR3aa: CASSVDFFYGYTF; CDR3nt: TGTGCCAGCAGCGTTGATTTCTTCTATGGCTACACCTTC
d_gene: NA; abundance: NA; v_gene: TRBV27; j_gene: TRBJ2-1; CDR3aa: CASRPGSSYNEQFF; CDR3nt: TGTGCCAGCCGTCCGGGGAGCTCCTACAATGAGCAGTTCTTC
d_gene: TRBD1; abundance: NA; v_gene: TRBV5-6; j_gene: TRBJ2-7; CDR3aa: CASSSDRGNYEQYF; CDR3nt: TGTGCCAGCAGCTCGGACAGGGGGAACTACGAGCAGTACTTC
d_gene: TRBD1; abundance: once; v_gene: TRBV2; j_gene: TRBJ2-5; CDR3aa: CASVRTGETQYF; CDR3nt: TGTGCCAGCGTTCGGACAGGGGAGACCCAGTACTTC
d_gene: NA; abundance: NA; v_gene: TRBV6-1; j_gene: TRBJ2-2; CDR3aa: CASSEYTTPGELFF; CDR3nt: TGTGCCAGCAGTGAATACACCACACCCGGGGAGCTGTTTTTT
d_gene: TRBD2; abundance: NA; v_gene: TRBV29-1; j_gene: TRBJ2-3; CDR3aa: CSVSTSGGITDTQYF; CDR3nt: TGCAGCGTTTCTACTAGCGGGGGGATCACAGATACGCAGTATTTT
d_gene: TRBD1; abundance: NA; v_gene: TRBV7-8; j_gene: TRBJ2-7; CDR3aa: CASSRQGYEQYF; CDR3nt: TGTGCCAGCAGCAGACAGGGCTACGAGCAGTACTTC
d_gene: NA; abundance: NA; v_gene: TRBV6-1; j_gene: TRBJ2-5; CDR3aa: CASSEWGTQETQYF; CDR3nt: TGTGCCAGCAGTGAATGGGGGACGCAAGAGACCCAGTACTTC
d_gene: NA; abundance: NA; v_gene: TRBV7-3; j_gene: TRBJ2-1; CDR3aa: CASSLRTAEQKKFF; CDR3nt: TGTGCCAGCAGCTTAAGGACAGCCGAGCAGAAGAAGTTCTTC
d_gene: NA; abundance: NA; v_gene: TRBV4-1; j_gene: TRBJ2-1; CDR3aa: CASSPFWAGSSYNEQFF; CDR3nt: TGCGCCAGCAGCCCCTTCTGGGCGGGCAGCTCCTACAATGAGCAGTTCTTC